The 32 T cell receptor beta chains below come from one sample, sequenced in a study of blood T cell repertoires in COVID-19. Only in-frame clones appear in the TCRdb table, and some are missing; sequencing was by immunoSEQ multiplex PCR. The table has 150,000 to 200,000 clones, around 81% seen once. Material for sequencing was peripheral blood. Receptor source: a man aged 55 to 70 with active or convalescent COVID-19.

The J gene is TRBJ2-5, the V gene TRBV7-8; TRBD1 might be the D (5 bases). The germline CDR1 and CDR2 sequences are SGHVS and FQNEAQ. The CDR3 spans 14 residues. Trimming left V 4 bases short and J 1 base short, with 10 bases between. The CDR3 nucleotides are TGTGCCAGCAGCTCTAGGACAAGCCAAGAGACCCAGTACTTC. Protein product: CASSSRTSQETQYF.

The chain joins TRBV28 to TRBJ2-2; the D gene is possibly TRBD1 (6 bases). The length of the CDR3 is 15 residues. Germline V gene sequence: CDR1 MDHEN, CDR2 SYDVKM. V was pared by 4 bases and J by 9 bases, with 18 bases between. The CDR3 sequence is CASSSPGESSRELFF. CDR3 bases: TGTGCCAGCAGTTCTCCAGGGGAGAGCTCGAGGGAGCTGTTTTTT.

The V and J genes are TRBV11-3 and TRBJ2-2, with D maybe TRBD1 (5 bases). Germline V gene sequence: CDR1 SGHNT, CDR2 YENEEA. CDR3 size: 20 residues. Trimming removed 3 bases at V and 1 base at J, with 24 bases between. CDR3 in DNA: TGTGCCAGCAGCTTGGATGGCCGGACACCCCGGACGGTGAACACCGGGGAGCTGTTTTTT. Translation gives CASSLDGRTPRTVNTGELFF.

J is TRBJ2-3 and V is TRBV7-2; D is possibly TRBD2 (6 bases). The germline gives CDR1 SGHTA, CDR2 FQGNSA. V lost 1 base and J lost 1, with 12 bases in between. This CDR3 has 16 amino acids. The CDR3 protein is CASSLVPGVGTDTQYF. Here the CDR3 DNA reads TGTGCCAGCAGCTTAGTACCGGGAGTCGGCACAGATACGCAGTATTTT.

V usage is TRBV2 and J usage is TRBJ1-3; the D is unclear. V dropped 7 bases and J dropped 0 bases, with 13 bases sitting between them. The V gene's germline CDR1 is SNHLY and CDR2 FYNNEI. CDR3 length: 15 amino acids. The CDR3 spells CASIFSRYSGNTIYF. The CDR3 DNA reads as TGTGCCAGCATCTTTAGTCGGTACTCTGGAAACACCATATATTTT.

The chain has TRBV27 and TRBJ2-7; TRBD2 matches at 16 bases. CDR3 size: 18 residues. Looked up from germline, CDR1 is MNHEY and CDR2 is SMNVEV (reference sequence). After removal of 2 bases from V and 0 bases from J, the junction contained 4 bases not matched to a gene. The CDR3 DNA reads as TGTGCCAGCAGTTTACGGGGACTAGCGGGAGGGCCCTCCTACGAGCAGTACTTC. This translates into CASSLRGLAGGPSYEQYF.

In nucleotides, the CDR3 is TGTGCCAGCAGTTTCCTTCCGAACACTGAAGCTTTCTTT. Translation gives CASSFLPNTEAFF. The gene calls are TRBV12-3 or TRBV12-4 and TRBJ1-1; D call uncertain. CDR3 length: 13 residues. Trimming shortened V by 3 bases and J by 1 base, and 6 bases separated the two germline ends.

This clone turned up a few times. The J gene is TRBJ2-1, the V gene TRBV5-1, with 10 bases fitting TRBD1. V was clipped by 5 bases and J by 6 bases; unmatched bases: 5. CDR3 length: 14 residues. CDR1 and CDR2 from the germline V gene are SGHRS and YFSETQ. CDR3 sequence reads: CASRAGTGANEQFF. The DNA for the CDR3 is TGCGCCAGCAGGGCCGGGACAGGGGCCAATGAGCAGTTCTTC.

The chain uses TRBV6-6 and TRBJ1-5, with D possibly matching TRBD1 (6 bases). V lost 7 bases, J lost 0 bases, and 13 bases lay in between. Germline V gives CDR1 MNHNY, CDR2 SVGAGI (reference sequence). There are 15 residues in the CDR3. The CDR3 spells CASTADSNSNQPQHF. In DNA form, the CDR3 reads TGTGCCAGCACCGCGGACAGTAATAGCAATCAGCCCCAGCATTTT.

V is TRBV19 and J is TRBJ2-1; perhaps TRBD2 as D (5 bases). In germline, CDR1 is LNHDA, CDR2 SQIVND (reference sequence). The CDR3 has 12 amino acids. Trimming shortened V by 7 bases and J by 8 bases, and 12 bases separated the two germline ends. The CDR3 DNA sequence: TGTGCCAGTATCGGATCAGCGGATGAGCAGTTCTTC. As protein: CASIGSADEQFF.

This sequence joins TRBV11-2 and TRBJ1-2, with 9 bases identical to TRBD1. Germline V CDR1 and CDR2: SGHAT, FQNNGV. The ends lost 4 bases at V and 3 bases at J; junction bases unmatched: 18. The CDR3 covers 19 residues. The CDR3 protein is CASSSHERYRTGDDYGYTF. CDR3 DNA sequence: TGTGCCAGCAGCTCACATGAGAGGTACCGGACAGGGGACGACTATGGCTACACCTTC. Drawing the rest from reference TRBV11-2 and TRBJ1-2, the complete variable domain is EAGVAQSPRYKIIEKRQSVAFWCNPISGHATLYWYQQILGQGPKLLIQFQNNGVVDDSQLPKDRFSAERLKGVDSTLKIQPAKLEDSAVYLCASSSHERYRTGDDYGYTFGSGTRLTVV.

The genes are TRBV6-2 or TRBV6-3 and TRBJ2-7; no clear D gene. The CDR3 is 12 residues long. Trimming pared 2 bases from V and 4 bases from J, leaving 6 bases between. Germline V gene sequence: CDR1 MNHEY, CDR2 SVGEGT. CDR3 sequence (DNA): TGTGCCAGCAGTTACGGGCAATACGAGCAGTACTTC. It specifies CASSYGQYEQYF.

In DNA form, the CDR3 reads TGTGCTAGTGGTTTGGTGAGCCTTACAGCCACTGAAGCTTTCTTT. Translated: CASGLVSLTATEAFF. The chain uses TRBV12-5 and TRBJ1-1; no clear D gene. The CDR3 runs to 15 residues. In germline, CDR1 is LGHNT, CDR2 FRNRAP. V lost 0 bases and J 4 bases, leaving 12 bases between the germline ends.

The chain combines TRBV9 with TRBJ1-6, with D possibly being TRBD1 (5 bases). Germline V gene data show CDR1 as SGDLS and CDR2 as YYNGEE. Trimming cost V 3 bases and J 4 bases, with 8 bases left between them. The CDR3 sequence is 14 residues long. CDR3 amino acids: CASSEQGYNSPLHF. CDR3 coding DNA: TGTGCCAGCAGCGAGCAGGGATATAATTCACCCCTCCACTTT.

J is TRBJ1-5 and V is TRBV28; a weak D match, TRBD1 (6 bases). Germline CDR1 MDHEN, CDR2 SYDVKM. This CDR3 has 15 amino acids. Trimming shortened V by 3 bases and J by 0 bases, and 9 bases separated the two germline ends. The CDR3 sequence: CASSLPGDSNQPQHF. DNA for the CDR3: TGTGCCAGCAGTTTGCCAGGGGATAGCAATCAGCCCCAGCATTTT.

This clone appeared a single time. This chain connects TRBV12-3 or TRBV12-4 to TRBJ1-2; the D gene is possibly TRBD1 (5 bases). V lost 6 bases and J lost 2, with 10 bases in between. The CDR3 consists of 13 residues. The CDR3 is CASSLQENYGYTF. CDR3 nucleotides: TGTGCCAGCAGCTTACAGGAAAACTATGGCTACACCTTC.

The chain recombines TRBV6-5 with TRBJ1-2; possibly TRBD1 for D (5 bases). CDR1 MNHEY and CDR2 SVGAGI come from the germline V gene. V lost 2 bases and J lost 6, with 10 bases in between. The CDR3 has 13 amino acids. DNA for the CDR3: TGTGCCAGCAGTTACACAGGTTCAAATGGCTACACCTTC. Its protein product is CASSYTGSNGYTF.

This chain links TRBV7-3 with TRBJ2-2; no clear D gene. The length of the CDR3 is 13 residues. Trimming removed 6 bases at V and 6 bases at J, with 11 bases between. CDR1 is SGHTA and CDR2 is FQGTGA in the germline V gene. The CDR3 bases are TGTGCCAGCAGGCAGGCTGGCGCCGGGGAGCTGTTTTTT. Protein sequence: CASRQAGAGELFF.

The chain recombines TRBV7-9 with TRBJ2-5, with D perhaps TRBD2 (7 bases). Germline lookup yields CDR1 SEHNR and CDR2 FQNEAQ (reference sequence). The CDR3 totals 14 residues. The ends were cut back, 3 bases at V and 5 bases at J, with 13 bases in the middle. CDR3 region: CASSFGGGGETQYF. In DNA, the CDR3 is TGTGCCAGCAGCTTCGGCGGGGGCGGGGAGACCCAGTACTTC.

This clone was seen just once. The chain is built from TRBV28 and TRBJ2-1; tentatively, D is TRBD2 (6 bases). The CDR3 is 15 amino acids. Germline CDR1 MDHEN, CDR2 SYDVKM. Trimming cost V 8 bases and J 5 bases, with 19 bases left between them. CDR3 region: CASLTGGVGNNEQFF. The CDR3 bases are TGTGCCAGCCTCACTGGCGGGGTGGGGAACAATGAGCAGTTCTTC.

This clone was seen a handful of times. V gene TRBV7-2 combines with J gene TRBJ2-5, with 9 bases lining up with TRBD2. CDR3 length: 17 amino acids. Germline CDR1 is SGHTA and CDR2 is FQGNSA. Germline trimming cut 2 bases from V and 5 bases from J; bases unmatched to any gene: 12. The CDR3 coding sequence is TGTGCCAGCAGCTTACGAGGGAGAATAGCGGGGGTGGAGACCCAGTACTTC. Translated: CASSLRGRIAGVETQYF. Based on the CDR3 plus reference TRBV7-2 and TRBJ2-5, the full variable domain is GAGVSQSPSNKVTEKGKDVELRCDPISGHTALYWYRQSLGQGLEFLIYFQGNSAPDKSGLPSDRFSAERTGGSVSTLTIQRTQQEDSAVYLCASSLRGRIAGVETQYFGPGTRLLVL.

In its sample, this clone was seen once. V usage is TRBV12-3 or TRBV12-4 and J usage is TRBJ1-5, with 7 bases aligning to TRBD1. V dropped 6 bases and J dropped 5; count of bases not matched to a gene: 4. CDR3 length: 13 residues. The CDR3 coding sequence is TGTGCCAGCAGCGGGACAGCCGATCAGCCCCAGCATTTT. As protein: CASSGTADQPQHF.

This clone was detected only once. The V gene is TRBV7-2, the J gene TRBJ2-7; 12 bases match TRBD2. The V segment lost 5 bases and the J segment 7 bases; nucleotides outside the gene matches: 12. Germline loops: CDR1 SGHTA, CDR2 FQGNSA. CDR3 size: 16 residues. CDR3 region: CASSPLRLAGDSEQYF. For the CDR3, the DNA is TGTGCCAGCAGCCCCCTTCGACTAGCGGGGGATTCGGAGCAGTACTTC. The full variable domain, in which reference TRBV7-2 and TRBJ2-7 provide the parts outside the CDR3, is GAGVSQSPSNKVTEKGKDVELRCDPISGHTALYWYRQSLGQGLEFLIYFQGNSAPDKSGLPSDRFSAERTGGSVSTLTIQRTQQEDSAVYLCASSPLRLAGDSEQYFGPGTRLTVT.

CDR3 sequence: CASSSPGAAEAFF. DNA for the CDR3: TGCGCCAGCAGCTCCCCAGGGGCGGCTGAAGCTTTCTTT. The V and J genes are TRBV5-1 and TRBJ1-1, with TRBD1 as a possible D gene (6 bases). The V and J ends lost 3 bases and 6 bases respectively, with 12 bases between them. The CDR3 sequence is 13 residues long. Germline V CDR1 and CDR2: SGHRS, YFSETQ.

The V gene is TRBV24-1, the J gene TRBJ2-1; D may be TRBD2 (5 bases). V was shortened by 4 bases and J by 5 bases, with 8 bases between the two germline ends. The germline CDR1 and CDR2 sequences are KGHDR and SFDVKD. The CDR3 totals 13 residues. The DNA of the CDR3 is TGTGCCACCAGTGAAGGGAGCGACAATGAGCAGTTCTTC. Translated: CATSEGSDNEQFF.

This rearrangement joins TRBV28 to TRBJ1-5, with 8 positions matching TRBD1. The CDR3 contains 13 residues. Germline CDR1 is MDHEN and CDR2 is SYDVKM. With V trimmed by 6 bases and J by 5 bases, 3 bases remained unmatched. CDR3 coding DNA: TGTGCCAGCAGGCACAGGGGGTATCAGCCCCAGCATTTT. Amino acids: CASRHRGYQPQHF.

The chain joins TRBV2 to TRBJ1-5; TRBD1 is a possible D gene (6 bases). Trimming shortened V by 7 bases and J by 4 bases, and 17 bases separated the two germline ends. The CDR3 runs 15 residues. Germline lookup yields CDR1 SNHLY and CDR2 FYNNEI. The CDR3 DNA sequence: TGTGCCAGCATCGGGGGGCACCCACCGAATCAGCCCCAGCATTTT. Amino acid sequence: CASIGGHPPNQPQHF.

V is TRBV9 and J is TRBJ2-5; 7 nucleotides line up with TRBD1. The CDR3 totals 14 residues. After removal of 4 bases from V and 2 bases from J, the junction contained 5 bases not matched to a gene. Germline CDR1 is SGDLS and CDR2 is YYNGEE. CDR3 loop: CASSSRTGQETQYF. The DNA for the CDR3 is TGTGCCAGCAGCTCCCGGACAGGTCAAGAGACCCAGTACTTC.

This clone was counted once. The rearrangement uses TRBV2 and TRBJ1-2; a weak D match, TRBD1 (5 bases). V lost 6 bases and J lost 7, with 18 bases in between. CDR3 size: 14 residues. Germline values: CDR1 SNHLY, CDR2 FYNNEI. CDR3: CASRLPWGGAGYTF. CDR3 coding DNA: TGTGCCAGCAGACTTCCTTGGGGCGGGGCTGGCTACACCTTC.

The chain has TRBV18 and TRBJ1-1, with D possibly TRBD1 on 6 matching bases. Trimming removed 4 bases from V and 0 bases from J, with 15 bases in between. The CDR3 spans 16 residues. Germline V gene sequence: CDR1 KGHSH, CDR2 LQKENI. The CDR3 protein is CASSQSYREMNTEAFF. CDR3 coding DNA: TGTGCCAGCTCACAATCGTACAGGGAAATGAACACTGAAGCTTTCTTT.

CDR3 DNA sequence: TGCGCCAGCAGTGATTCGACAGGGGGCCGCAGCACTGAAGCTTTCTTT. Residues: CASSDSTGGRSTEAFF. The chain carries TRBV10-1 and TRBJ1-1, with TRBD1 matching 10 bases. Losses at the gene ends were 3 bases for V and 4 bases for J; bases not matched to a gene: 8. The CDR3 contains 16 residues. The germline gives CDR1 WNHNN, CDR2 SYGVQD (reference sequence).

CDR3 sequence reads: CASTGTTTYEQYF. CDR3 nucleotides: TGTGCCAGTACCGGGACAACAACCTACGAGCAGTACTTC. The rearrangement uses TRBV19 and TRBJ2-7; a possible D gene is TRBD1 (6 bases). The V end was cut by 7 bases, the J end by 2 bases, with 12 bases between. CDR3 length: 13 residues. Germline V gene lookup returns CDR1 LNHDA and CDR2 SQIVND (reference sequence).